The 31 T cell receptor beta chains given below trace back to one sample, sequenced in a study of cytomegalovirus exposure and HLA in healthy donors. This table comes from immunoSEQ multiplex PCR, and its TCRdb copy is limited to in-frame clones, with some not included. The top ten clones hold around 0.88% of a sample with around 300,000 clones, 88% of them seen once. Specimen: PBMCs. These receptors all stem from a man younger than 45 in good health and CMV-seronegative.

This chain connects TRBV5-1 to TRBJ1-2; TRBD1 matches at 9 bases. CDR3 size: 15 residues. J gave up 8 bases and V 0 bases, and 8 bases lay outside the gene matches. The V gene's germline CDR1 is SGHRS and CDR2 YFSETQ. The CDR3 spells CASSLEGQGVGGYTF. In DNA, the CDR3 is TGCGCCAGCAGCTTGGAGGGACAGGGTGTTGGGGGCTACACCTTC.

This chain uses TRBV4-3 with TRBJ1-4; 8 positions match TRBD1. Trimming cost V 0 bases and J 4 bases; bases outside gene matches: 4. Germline V gene data show CDR1 as LGHNA and CDR2 as YSLEER. The CDR3 extends over 16 amino acids. The CDR3 DNA is TGCGCCAGCAGCCAAGATTGGGACAGGTTTAATGAAAAACTGTTTTTT. It specifies CASSQDWDRFNEKLFF.

In DNA form, the CDR3 reads TGTGCCAGCAGCTTCACAGGGGTTGAAGCTTTCTTT. This sequence encodes CASSFTGVEAFF. The rearrangement uses TRBV7-6 and TRBJ1-1; 7 positions match TRBD1. The germline CDR1 and CDR2 sequences are SGHVS and FNYEAQ. The length of the CDR3 is 12 residues. Trimming cost V 3 bases and J 7 bases; bases outside gene matches: 2.

The rearrangement links TRBV18 to TRBJ1-4; TRBD1 aligns across 8 bases. There are 15 residues in the CDR3. The germline gives CDR1 KGHSH, CDR2 LQKENI. Losses at the gene ends were 3 bases for V and 3 bases for J; bases not matched to a gene: 3. CDR3: CASSPQGAANEKLFF. In DNA, the CDR3 is TGTGCCAGCTCACCCCAGGGGGCAGCTAATGAAAAACTGTTTTTT.

The chain employs TRBV5-1 and TRBJ2-5, with 9 positions matching TRBD2. V lost 0 bases, J lost 1 base, and 7 bases stayed unmatched. In germline, CDR1 is SGHRS, CDR2 YFSETQ. This CDR3 comprises 17 residues. CDR3 in DNA: TGCGCCAGCAGCTTGGTTATTAGCGGGGGCCCCCAAGAGACCCAGTACTTC. As protein: CASSLVISGGPQETQYF. Using reference TRBV5-1 and TRBJ2-5 for the parts outside the CDR3, the full variable domain is KAGVTQTPRYLIKTRGQQVTLSCSPISGHRSVSWYQQTPGQGLQFLFEYFSETQRNKGNFPGRFSGRQFSNSRSEMNVSTLELGDSALYLCASSLVISGGPQETQYFGPGTRLLVL.

The chain joins TRBV5-1 to TRBJ2-2, with 8 bases identical to TRBD1. Trimming took 0 bases from V and 5 from J; bases not matched to a gene: 9. The CDR3 runs to 17 residues. CDR1 and CDR2 from the germline V gene are SGHRS and YFSETQ. CDR3 DNA sequence: TGCGCCAGCAGCTTGGGTACCGGGACAGGAAAGACCGGGGAGCTGTTTTTT. It specifies CASSLGTGTGKTGELFF.

This chain uses TRBV7-9 with TRBJ1-1; TRBD1 matches 7 bases. Germline values: CDR1 SEHNR, CDR2 FQNEAQ (reference sequence). CDR3 length: 14 residues. V was clipped by 5 bases and J by 3 bases; unmatched bases: 6. DNA for the CDR3: TGTGCCAGCAGCCCGGGGACAGTTTACACTGAAGCTTTCTTT. Encoded protein: CASSPGTVYTEAFF.

The gene calls are TRBV18 and TRBJ2-4; D is possibly TRBD2 (6 bases). Germline CDR1 and CDR2: KGHSH and LQKENI. Trimming stripped 1 base from V and 3 bases from J, with 25 bases between. This CDR3 region has 20 residues. CDR3 residues: CASSPREDKEIITFKNIQYF. The CDR3 bases are TGTGCCAGCTCACCACGGGAGGATAAAGAAATCATTACCTTCAAAAACATTCAGTACTTC.

The chain couples TRBV4-3 to TRBJ1-1; unclear D gene. V gave up 1 base and J gave up 0 bases, with 9 bases separating them. The CDR3 runs to 15 residues. In germline, CDR1 is LGHNA, CDR2 YSLEER. The CDR3 DNA follows: TGCGCCAGCAGCCAAGTTCTAACGATGAACACTGAAGCTTTCTTT. Protein sequence: CASSQVLTMNTEAFF.

This chain connects TRBV9 to TRBJ2-2; the match to TRBD1 covers 7 bases. The V segment lost 3 bases and the J segment 11 bases; nucleotides outside the gene matches: 7. The CDR3 spans 13 residues. Per germline, CDR1 SGDLS and CDR2 YYNGEE. CDR3 DNA: TGTGCCAGCAGCGACCTCAGGGGGAAAGAGCTGTTTTTT. Translating gives CASSDLRGKELFF. Drawing the rest from reference TRBV9 and TRBJ2-2, the complete variable domain is DSGVTQTPKHLITATGQRVTLRCSPRSGDLSVYWYQQSLDQGLQFLIQYYNGEERAKGNILERFSAQQFPDLHSELNLSSLELGDSALYFCASSDLRGKELFFGEGSRLTVL.

J is TRBJ1-4 and V is TRBV11-2; TRBD1 might be the D (5 bases). From germline, CDR1 is SGHAT and CDR2 FQNNGV. This CDR3 has 17 amino acids. V was shortened by 6 bases and J by 6 bases, with 23 bases between the two germline ends. CDR3 coding DNA: TGTGCCAGCAGTTTCTGGGGGAGGGGCGCTAGGGATGAAAAACTGTTTTTT. It specifies CASSFWGRGARDEKLFF.

This clone was detected once. V usage is TRBV2 and J usage is TRBJ2-1; D gene ambiguous. The V gene lost 3 bases and the J gene lost 0 bases, with 12 bases spanning the gap. The CDR3 runs 16 residues. Germline-derived CDR1 and CDR2 are SNHLY and FYNNEI. DNA of the CDR3: TGTGCCAGCAGTGATAACCCACGAGACTCCTACAATGAGCAGTTCTTC. The encoded protein is CASSDNPRDSYNEQFF.

The chain combines TRBV7-9 with TRBJ2-5, with D tentatively TRBD1 (5 bases). The V end was cut by 1 base, the J end by 1 base, with 10 bases between. The length of the CDR3 is 15 residues. The germline CDR1 and CDR2 sequences are SEHNR and FQNEAQ (reference sequence). The chain's CDR3 is CASSLGATAQETQYF. CDR3 nucleotide sequence: TGTGCCAGCAGCTTAGGTGCGACAGCCCAAGAGACCCAGTACTTC.

The genes are TRBV5-6 and TRBJ1-5; TRBD1 matches 10 bases. From germline, CDR1 is SGHDT and CDR2 YYEEEE. Trimming took 4 bases from V and 6 from J; bases not matched to a gene: 7. The CDR3 has 15 residues. CDR3 in DNA: TGTGCCAGCAGCCGACAGGGGGCAATGTTTCAGCCCCAGCATTTT. Translated: CASSRQGAMFQPQHF. The full variable domain, with the rest looked up from reference TRBV5-6 and TRBJ1-5, is DAGVTQSPTHLIKTRGQQVTLRCSPKSGHDTVSWYQQALGQGPQFIFQYYEEEERQRGNFPDRFSGHQFPNYSSELNVNALLLGDSALYLCASSRQGAMFQPQHFGDGTRLSIL.

This chain uses TRBV11-2 with TRBJ2-1; the D gene is possibly TRBD2 (5 bases). Germline CDR1 and CDR2: SGHAT and FQNNGV. V lost 1 base and J 0 bases, leaving 13 bases between the germline ends. CDR3 size: 17 residues. The CDR3 spells CASSLGGGLGSYNEQFF. For the CDR3, the DNA is TGTGCCAGCAGCTTAGGAGGCGGGTTAGGCTCCTACAATGAGCAGTTCTTC.

This clone was recorded once. The J gene is TRBJ1-1, the V gene TRBV2; 10 bases are shared with TRBD1. V trimming: 4 bases; J trimming: 9 bases; junction bases outside the gene matches: 5. Germline V gene sequence: CDR1 SNHLY, CDR2 FYNNEI. The CDR3 covers 13 residues. The CDR3 nucleotides are TGTGCCAGCAGTGGACAGGGGGCGTTCCAAGCTTTCTTT. Its protein is CASSGQGAFQAFF. Full variable domain (remainder filled in from reference TRBV2 and TRBJ1-1): EPEVTQTPSHQVTQMGQEVILRCVPISNHLYFYWYRQILGQKVEFLVSFYNNEISEKSEIFDDQFSVERPDGSNFTLKIRSTKLEDSAMYFCASSGQGAFQAFFGQGTRLTVV.

The gene calls are TRBV6-5 and TRBJ1-2, with a tentative D call TRBD1 (6 bases). The CDR3 is made up of 15 amino acids. V was clipped by 5 bases and J by 8 bases, with 21 bases between them. Germline values: CDR1 MNHEY, CDR2 SVGAGI. CDR3 nucleotide sequence: TGTGCCAGCAGTCAAAGTTACGGGACATCGGGCGGCTACACCTTC. Translation: CASSQSYGTSGGYTF.

The rearrangement joins TRBV7-6 to TRBJ2-7, with TRBD1 identical over 8 bases. V trimming: 6 bases; J trimming: 6 bases; junction bases outside the gene matches: 10. CDR1 and CDR2 from the germline V gene are SGHVS and FNYEAQ. The CDR3 spans 14 residues. CDR3 sequence (DNA): TGTGCCAGCAGTCTAGACAGGGGATGGGGCGAGCAGTACTTC. It yields the protein CASSLDRGWGEQYF.

This chain joins TRBV4-1 and TRBJ2-1; D is perhaps TRBD2 (5 bases). Trimming took 0 bases from V and 15 from J, leaving 21 bases between them. The CDR3 is 15 residues long. Germline assignment: CDR1 MGHRA and CDR2 YSYEKL. CDR3 in amino acids: CASSQDLVRDQAPFF. DNA for the CDR3: TGCGCCAGCAGCCAAGATCTTGTACGGGATCAAGCACCGTTCTTC.

The genes are TRBV4-1 and TRBJ2-1; D is undetermined. Trimming removed 3 bases at V and 0 bases at J, with 15 bases between. The CDR3 length is 17 residues. Germline-derived CDR1 and CDR2 are MGHRA and YSYEKL. CDR3 region: CASSHSTSKPSYNEQFF. CDR3 nucleotide sequence: TGCGCCAGCAGCCACTCTACTTCGAAACCCTCCTACAATGAGCAGTTCTTC.

The rearrangement joins TRBV7-6 to TRBJ2-7, with 7 nucleotides matching TRBD1. This CDR3 is built from 16 residues. With 2 bases clipped from V and 0 bases from J, the junction kept 7 bases outside the gene matches. Germline V lookup: CDR1 SGHVS, CDR2 FNYEAQ. The CDR3 nucleotides read TGTGCCAGCAGCTTAAGTTCGGGACAGTCCTCCTACGAGCAGTACTTC. This translates into CASSLSSGQSSYEQYF.

The chain links TRBV11-1 to TRBJ2-7; 13 bases align to TRBD2. CDR3 length equals 16 residues. Germline-derived CDR1 and CDR2 are SGHAT and FQDESV (reference sequence). The trim removed 5 bases at V and 2 bases at J, leaving 6 bases unmatched. The CDR3 DNA is TGTGCCAGCAGCCGGCGGACTAGCGGGGGTGCCTACGAGCAGTACTTC. Amino acids: CASSRRTSGGAYEQYF.

This clone showed up just once. The chain uses TRBV19 and TRBJ2-1; unclear D gene. The CDR3 contains 15 residues. Germline loops: CDR1 LNHDA, CDR2 SQIVND (reference sequence). V shed 6 bases and J shed 0 bases, with 12 bases lying between them. CDR3 coding DNA: TGTGCCAGTAGCCCCGAATTCAGCTCCTACAATGAGCAGTTCTTC. The encoded protein is CASSPEFSSYNEQFF.

V gene TRBV4-3 combines with J gene TRBJ2-2; TRBD1 matches 7 bases. This CDR3 has 15 amino acids. Germline V gene sequence: CDR1 LGHNA, CDR2 YSLEER. The junction had 8 bases not matched to a gene; V was cut back by 5 bases and J by 5 bases. CDR3 residues: CASSVRDSSTGELFF. DNA of the CDR3: TGCGCCAGCAGCGTCCGGGACAGCTCAACCGGGGAGCTGTTTTTT.

The chain is built from TRBV15 and TRBJ1-3; the match to TRBD1 covers 8 bases. Trimming took 1 base from V and 4 from J; bases not matched to a gene: 6. There are 16 residues in the CDR3. Germline V gene data show CDR1 as LNHNV and CDR2 as YYDKDF (reference sequence). The CDR3 loop reads CATSRGQGLGGNTIYF. As DNA, the CDR3 is TGTGCCACCAGCAGAGGACAGGGGCTTGGCGGAAACACCATATATTTT.

This clone was seen only a few times. The chain combines TRBV6-5 with TRBJ2-7, with 8 bases matching TRBD1. The V segment lost 7 bases and the J segment 6 bases; nucleotides outside the gene matches: 5. Germline CDR1 MNHEY, CDR2 SVGAGI. This CDR3 comprises 12 residues. The CDR3 is CASIGTGREQYF. CDR3 DNA: TGTGCCAGCATAGGGACAGGCCGCGAGCAGTACTTC.

CDR3 nucleotide sequence: TGTGCCAGCAGCTTGATGGGACTAGCGGACTACGAGCAGTACTTC. Translation gives CASSLMGLADYEQYF. The chain combines TRBV11-2 with TRBJ2-7; TRBD2 matches at 11 bases. V lost 3 bases, J lost 3 bases, and 4 bases stayed unmatched. Germline V CDR1 and CDR2: SGHAT, FQNNGV. The CDR3 is 15 residues long.

The rearrangement links TRBV13 to TRBJ2-3; 16 bases fit TRBD2. From germline, CDR1 is PRHDT and CDR2 FYEKMQ (reference sequence). CDR3 length: 19 residues. J lost 4 bases, V lost 4 bases, and 11 bases had no gene match. CDR3 in DNA: TGTGCCAGCAGCTCCGCCGGGACTAGCGGGGGGGCACTGGCAGATACGCAGTATTTT. Protein product: CASSSAGTSGGALADTQYF.

V and J are TRBV14 and TRBJ1-2; D unresolved. Per germline, CDR1 SGHDN and CDR2 FVKESK. V was cut by 0 bases and J by 9 bases, with 8 bases left in between. The CDR3 runs 12 residues. The CDR3 DNA reads as TGTGCCAGCAGCCAAGATACGGTCAGCTACACCTTC. Amino acid sequence: CASSQDTVSYTF.

The V gene is TRBV18, the J gene TRBJ1-4; D is ambiguous. The V and J ends lost 5 bases and 8 bases respectively, with 18 bases between them. The CDR3 covers 15 residues. CDR1 is KGHSH, CDR2 LQKENI, per germline. CDR3: CASSETPYRSEKLFF. CDR3 DNA sequence: TGTGCCAGCTCAGAGACGCCCTATCGTAGCGAAAAACTGTTTTTT.

The gene calls are TRBV7-2 and TRBJ1-2, with 9 positions matching TRBD1. Germline trimming cut 7 bases from V and 7 bases from J; bases unmatched to any gene: 10. Germline assignment: CDR1 SGHTA and CDR2 FQGNSA. CDR3 length equals 14 residues. CDR3 in DNA: TGTGCCAGCACCCACGGGACAGGGACGGTTGGCTACACCTTC. This codes for CASTHGTGTVGYTF.